Presented here are 23 T cell receptor beta chains from one specimen sequenced in a study of blood T cells in healthy people across ages (dated by TCRdb to the mid-2010s). Libraries came from 5' RACE. The sequencer listed for this sample is Illumina HiSeq 2500. A second PCR of about 7 to 12 cycles was performed with a sample-barcoded 5' primer and a J-beta primer mix. TCRdb reprocessed the public reads (quality trimming at Q25 with fastp, clone calling with MiXCR) and kept in-frame beta chains. When rows share a CDR3 protein, they turn into one entry using the most common DNA and genes. The sample has roughly 730,000 distinct CDR3 sequences on record, roughly three fifths of them singletons. Of the sample, around a quarter falls within the top ten clones. Material: blood. These receptor sequences come from a middle-aged man in good health.

This clonotype was seen more than once but under ten times. The genes are TRBV27 and TRBJ1-6; D may be TRBD1 (5 bases). V lost 5 bases to trimming and J lost 0 bases, with 11 bases between them. The CDR3 covers 16 residues. In germline, CDR1 is MNHEY, CDR2 SMNVEV (reference sequence). Here the CDR3 reads CASSLRGSSYNSPLHF. In DNA form, the CDR3 reads TGTGCCAGCAGTCTTCGGGGGAGCTCCTATAATTCACCCCTCCACTTT.

This clonotype is a singleton in its sample. This chain uses TRBV6-2 or TRBV6-3 with TRBJ1-2, with 7 nucleotides matching TRBD1. Germline CDR1 and CDR2: MNHEY and SVGEGT. CDR3 length: 13 amino acids. J gave up 0 bases and V 10 bases, and 5 bases lay outside the gene matches. The CDR3 nucleotides are TGTGCCATACAGGGGATTCCTAACTATGGCTACACCTTC. It translates to CAIQGIPNYGYTF.

The chain joins TRBV29-1 to TRBJ2-4, with 10 bases matching TRBD2. The germline V gene has CDR1 SQVTM and CDR2 ANQGSEA. V lost 5 bases, J lost 11 bases, and 3 bases stayed unmatched. This CDR3 spans 11 amino acids. In nucleotides, the CDR3 is TGCAGCGTTCCTAGCGGGAGTGTTCAGTACTTC. Its translation: CSVPSGSVQYF.

The J gene is TRBJ2-5, the V gene TRBV6-5, with TRBD2 matching 9 bases. The V gene's germline CDR1 is MNHEY and CDR2 SVGAGI. This CDR3 is built from 13 residues. Trimming at V came to 5 bases and at J to 7 bases, leaving 5 bases not matched to a gene. DNA for the CDR3: TGTGCCAGCAGTCAGCGGGGGGTAGGGACCCAGTACTTC. Its protein product is CASSQRGVGTQYF.

Only a few counts were recorded for this clonotype. The rearrangement links TRBV27 to TRBJ2-7; D remains ambiguous. V was trimmed by 4 bases and J by 7 bases, leaving 14 bases between them. This CDR3 region has 13 residues. Germline CDR1 reads MNHEY; CDR2 reads SMNVEV (reference sequence). The CDR3 sequence: CASSSGGLLEQYF. The CDR3 DNA is TGTGCCAGCAGTTCGGGCGGCCTCCTGGAGCAGTACTTC.

The V and J genes are TRBV24-1 and TRBJ2-1; no reliable D call. This CDR3 has 11 residues. Per germline, CDR1 KGHDR and CDR2 SFDVKD. The germline V and J ends were trimmed by 2 bases and 11 bases, with 6 bases remaining between them. The CDR3 protein is CATSDYQQQFF. The DNA for the CDR3 is TGTGCCACCAGTGATTACCAGCAGCAGTTCTTC.

This clonotype was counted a single time. The genes are TRBV20-1 and TRBJ2-3; D is unresolved. V was cut by 7 bases and J by 1 base, with 18 bases left in between. The germline gives CDR1 DFQATT, CDR2 SNEGSKA (reference sequence). There are 15 residues in the CDR3. CDR3 amino acids: CSVSDRAGGTDTQYF. CDR3 coding DNA: TGCAGTGTCTCAGACCGGGCTGGGGGCACAGATACGCAGTATTTT.

A note on this clonotype: One end of the junction is discordant with germline, which a read error may explain. V usage is TRBV7-9 and J usage is TRBJ1-1, with D perhaps TRBD1 (5 bases). This CDR3 region has 15 residues. In germline, CDR1 is SEHNR, CDR2 FQNEAQ (reference sequence). The CDR3 DNA follows: TGTGCCAGCAGCTTTGTTTCCCGCCCGGACACGGAAGCTTTCTTT. This gives the protein CASSFVSRPDTEAFF. Supplemented by reference TRBV7-9 and TRBJ1-1, the full variable domain reads DTGVSQNPRHKITKRGQNVTFRCDPISEHNRLYWYRQTLGQGPEFLTYFQNEAQLEKSRLLSDRFSAERPKGSFSTLEIQRTEQGDSAMYLCASSFVSRPDTEAFFGQGTRLTVV.

This clonotype was seen only a few times. The chain is built from TRBV29-1 and TRBJ2-3; D possibly corresponds to TRBD2 (5 bases). This CDR3 contains 12 residues. Germline CDR1 is SQVTM and CDR2 is ANQGSEA. Trimming removed 6 bases from V and 8 bases from J, with 15 bases in between. CDR3 coding DNA: TGCAGCGTAGGGCTACTAGAGGGTACGCAGTATTTT. Its translation: CSVGLLEGTQYF.

The chain is built from TRBV5-6 and TRBJ1-1; possible D gene TRBD1, 6 bases. The CDR3 sequence is 15 residues long. The germline V gene has CDR1 SGHDT and CDR2 YYEEEE. V dropped 2 bases and J dropped 1 base, with 12 bases sitting between them. DNA for the CDR3: TGTGCCAGCAGCTTCCAATTGACAGGGAACACTGAAGCTTTCTTT. It is translated as CASSFQLTGNTEAFF.

V and J are TRBV5-6 and TRBJ1-1; no clear D. Between the trimmed V and J ends, which lost 0 bases and 0 bases, there was a span of 12 bases. CDR1 SGHDT and CDR2 YYEEEE come from the germline V gene. CDR3 length: 16 residues. The CDR3, as DNA: TGTGCCAGCAGCTTGGTCGGAAGCACCATGAACACTGAAGCTTTCTTT. Translated, it gives CASSLVGSTMNTEAFF.

The chain combines TRBV24-1 with TRBJ2-3; D possibly corresponds to TRBD2 (6 bases). CDR3 length: 14 amino acids. V was shortened by 4 bases and J by 2 bases, with 9 bases between the two germline ends. CDR1 and CDR2 from the germline V gene are KGHDR and SFDVKD. The DNA for the CDR3 is TGTGCCACCAGTGACGGAGGGTTCACAGATACGCAGTATTTT. This sequence encodes CATSDGGFTDTQYF.

The gene calls are TRBV4-3 and TRBJ2-1; D unclear. CDR3 size: 16 residues. Germline CDR1 and CDR2: LGHNA and YSLEER. The V end lost 1 base, the J end lost 1 base, and 11 bases lay between the germline ends. The DNA of the CDR3 is TGCGCCAGCAGCCAAGTCCGGCAGTCTTCCTACAATGAGCAGTTCTTC. It codes for CASSQVRQSSYNEQFF.

V and J are TRBV5-1 and TRBJ2-7, with no clear D. This CDR3 comprises 16 residues. The germline V and J ends were trimmed by 5 bases and 3 bases, with 21 bases remaining between them. Germline CDR1 and CDR2: SGHRS and YFSETQ. This CDR3 reads CASRPGPQTPLYEQYF. CDR3 nucleotide sequence: TGCGCCAGCAGGCCTGGTCCCCAAACCCCCCTCTACGAGCAGTACTTC.

V is TRBV4-3 and J is TRBJ2-7; no clear D gene. Germline V gene lookup returns CDR1 LGHNA and CDR2 YSLEER. The ends were cut back, 0 bases at V and 2 bases at J, with 11 bases in the middle. The length of the CDR3 is 15 residues. The CDR3 protein is CASSQDRTRAYEQYF. For the CDR3, the DNA is TGCGCCAGCAGCCAAGATCGAACACGAGCCTACGAGCAGTACTTC.

The chain recombines TRBV24-1 with TRBJ2-2; D not certain. Deletions cut 6 bases from V and 2 bases from J, with 6 bases between. Germline values: CDR1 KGHDR, CDR2 SFDVKD. The CDR3 contains 13 residues. The chain's CDR3 is CATSSPNTGELFF. CDR3 nucleotide sequence: TGTGCCACCAGTAGTCCTAACACCGGGGAGCTGTTTTTT.

The genes are TRBV7-9 and TRBJ1-2; no reliable D call. V lost 0 bases to trimming and J lost 3 bases, with 14 bases between them. The CDR3 sequence is 16 residues long. The germline V gene has CDR1 SEHNR and CDR2 FQNEAQ (reference sequence). DNA for the CDR3: TGTGCCAGCAGCTTAGCAATGGGAGACCTATACTATGGCTACACCTTC. Its protein product is CASSLAMGDLYYGYTF.

The chain is built from TRBV7-9 and TRBJ2-1; tentatively, D is TRBD2 (6 bases). Trimming removed 1 base at V and 2 bases at J, with 9 bases between. The CDR3 is 15 residues long. Germline assignment: CDR1 SEHNR and CDR2 FQNEAQ (reference sequence). In DNA, the CDR3 is TGTGCCAGCAGCTTAGGTAGCGGCCCCTACAATGAGCAGTTCTTC. Its protein is CASSLGSGPYNEQFF. Using reference TRBV7-9 and TRBJ2-1 for the parts outside the CDR3, the full variable domain is DTGVSQNPRHKITKRGQNVTFRCDPISEHNRLYWYRQTLGQGPEFLTYFQNEAQLEKSRLLSDRFSAERPKGSFSTLEIQRTEQGDSAMYLCASSLGSGPYNEQFFGPGTRLTVL.

In its sample, this clonotype was seen once. This may stem from a read error, because a much larger clone lies one nucleotide away. Here the CDR3 omits its conserved ending phenylalanine or tryptophan, so a read error is the likely source. The chain employs TRBV9 and TRBJ2-7; D uncertain. The CDR3 runs to 13 residues. Germline CDR1 is SGDLS and CDR2 is YYNGEE. Trimming cost V 0 bases and J 5 bases, with 9 bases left between them. For the CDR3, the DNA is TGTGCCAGCAGCGTAGGGATCCGGGACGAGCAGTACTCC. Residues: CASSVGIRDEQYS.

This clonotype has more than one count but fewer than ten. This rearrangement joins TRBV21-1 to TRBJ2-7; the D segment call TRBD2 is taken from the table without a DNA check. TRBV21-1 is termed a pseudogene. The CDR3 is 11 residues long. The CDR3 bases are TGTGCCAGACTAGGGGAATACGAGCAGTACTTC. Residues: CARLGEYEQYF.

This clonotype was counted between two and nine times. The V gene is TRBV20-1, the J gene TRBJ1-6, with 9 bases matching TRBD1. This CDR3 region has 14 residues. The germline V gene encodes CDR1 DFQATT and CDR2 SNEGSKA (reference sequence). The trim removed 2 bases at V and 12 bases at J, leaving 8 bases unmatched. The CDR3, as DNA: TGCAGTGCTAGACCACCGGGACAGGGAAGACCCCTCCACTTT. Encoded protein: CSARPPGQGRPLHF.

This clonotype occurred a few times. J is TRBJ2-6 and V is TRBV5-1, with 7 nucleotides matching TRBD2. This CDR3 comprises 18 residues. Germline V lookup: CDR1 SGHRS, CDR2 YFSETQ. V was pared by 0 bases and J by 0 bases, with 6 bases of the junction left unmatched. The CDR3 loop is CASSLVPGTNSGANVLTF. Here the CDR3 DNA reads TGCGCCAGCAGCTTGGTACCCGGGACTAACTCTGGGGCCAACGTCCTGACTTTC.

The rearrangement joins TRBV6-1 to TRBJ1-6; possibly TRBD1 for D (6 bases). Trimming removed 5 bases from V and 9 bases from J, with 14 bases in between. Germline CDR1 reads MNHNS; CDR2 reads SASEGT. This CDR3 is built from 14 residues. CDR3: CASSNRVSRSPLHF. The CDR3 coding sequence is TGTGCCAGCAGTAACAGGGTCTCCCGTTCACCCCTCCACTTT.